The clone carrying this TCR beta chain turned up a few times. Its matching antigen is unknown. This specimen belongs to a study of T cell repertoires in cytomegalovirus infection. Each CDR3 protein is one row after TCRdb ran MiXCR on the reads. This table holds about 130,000 distinct CDR3 sequences, about 24% found once. Regarding the study as a whole: Totalled public TCR beta family frequency picked out people who carried CMV plus the relevant HLA. HLA-C-restricted CMV-specific TCR beta clonotypes were dominant in the ex vivo response.

The V gene's germline CDR1 is MDHEN and CDR2 SYDVKM. V lost 6 bases and J lost 10; bases outside the gene matches: 5. This CDR3 comprises 12 residues. This sequence was found in a human donor in good health (CMV status not recorded). Some clones in this sample may be carry-over from other donors' samples. The specimen was PBMCs, sequenced either directly or after in vitro stimulation (not recorded which). V is TRBV28 and J is TRBJ2-1; 8 bases match TRBD2. For the CDR3, the DNA is TGTGCCAGCAGACGGACTAGCCGAGAGCAGTTCTTC. This translates into CASRRTSREQFF.